The 19 T cell receptor beta chains in this list originate from one sample, sequenced in a study of T cell repertoires in cytomegalovirus infection. Each CDR3 protein is one row after TCRdb ran MiXCR on the reads. The sample comprises 680,000 or so distinct CDR3 sequences, 35% to 45% of which are singletons, and roughly 2.9% rests with the top ten. The sequenced sample consisted of PBMCs. The receptors come from a human donor in good health (CMV status not recorded). Some clones in this sample may be carry-over from other donors' samples.

This chain uses TRBV12-3 or TRBV12-4 with TRBJ2-1; D uncertain. Between the trimmed V and J ends, which lost 6 bases and 0 bases, there was a span of 12 bases. This CDR3 contains 15 residues. CDR3 DNA: TGTGCCAGCAGCCCCGGATCTTTCTCCTACAATGAGCAGTTCTTC. Residues: CASSPGSFSYNEQFF.

The V and J genes are TRBV10-1 and TRBJ1-2; D gene unclear. The CDR3 sequence is 13 residues long. V gave up 0 bases and J gave up 14 bases, with 16 bases separating them. Per the germline V gene, CDR1 is WNHNN and CDR2 is SYGVQD (reference sequence). CDR3 DNA sequence: TGCGCCAGCAGTGAGTCGATTTGGAGGGAACTTACCTTC. It yields the protein CASSESIWRELTF.

This clonotype was observed a few times. The chain links TRBV6-6 to TRBJ1-5; possibly TRBD1 for D (6 bases). The germline gives CDR1 MNHNY, CDR2 SVGAGI (reference sequence). This CDR3 spans 13 amino acids. V shed 8 bases and J shed 6 bases, with 14 bases lying between them. DNA of the CDR3: TGTGCCAGCGGGAGGGGGGGGGGTCAGCCCCAGCATTTT. Protein product: CASGRGGGQPQHF.

The V call is TRBV19, the J call TRBJ2-1; no clear D. This CDR3 is 14 amino acids long. CDR1 and CDR2 (germline): LNHDA, SQIVND (reference sequence). Trimming took off 7 bases at V and 5 bases at J, with 15 bases between the two ends. DNA of the CDR3: TGTGCCAGTAAAATATCCAGGAGTAACAATGAGCAGTTCTTC. It yields the protein CASKISRSNNEQFF.

This clonotype turned up a few times. The CDR3: CASSTGQGGQPQHF. The CDR3 DNA reads TGTGCCAGCAGCACTGGACAGGGAGGACAGCCCCAGCATTTT. The chain joins TRBV7-9 to TRBJ1-5; TRBD1 aligns across 8 bases. This CDR3 spans 14 amino acids. The ends lost 5 bases at V and 7 bases at J; junction bases unmatched: 7. Looked up from germline, CDR1 is SEHNR and CDR2 is FQNEAQ (reference sequence).

V usage is TRBV24-1 and J usage is TRBJ1-2; D is perhaps TRBD1 (5 bases). CDR3 size: 14 residues. Germline CDR1 KGHDR, CDR2 SFDVKD. The ends were cut back, 11 bases at V and 4 bases at J, with 19 bases in the middle. Written as DNA, the CDR3 is TGTGCCATCGGGGCCACTGCCACTATCTATGGCTACACCTTC. This gives the protein CAIGATATIYGYTF.

This clonotype was recorded a few times. V gene TRBV11-3 combines with J gene TRBJ2-5; 8 nucleotides align to TRBD1. Germline V gene sequence: CDR1 SGHNT, CDR2 YENEEA. V lost 3 bases and J lost 2; bases outside the gene matches: 5. The CDR3 totals 15 residues. The CDR3: CASSFGTGVQETQYF. Written as DNA, the CDR3 is TGTGCCAGCAGCTTCGGGACAGGCGTACAAGAGACCCAGTACTTC.

This clonotype was picked up a small number of times. The J gene is TRBJ2-5, the V gene TRBV6-5, with TRBD1 as a possible D gene (5 bases). There are 17 residues in the CDR3. The V gene lost 0 bases and the J gene lost 7 bases, with 21 bases spanning the gap. The V gene's germline CDR1 is MNHEY and CDR2 SVGAGI. CDR3 DNA sequence: TGTGCCAGCAGTTACTCGACGGTGTCAGGGCCTCCGAGGACCCAGTACTTC. This encodes CASSYSTVSGPPRTQYF.

V gene TRBV5-5 combines with J gene TRBJ1-2; no definite D call. This CDR3 spans 17 amino acids. Germline-derived CDR1 and CDR2 are SGHKS and YYEKEE (reference sequence). Between the trimmed V and J ends, which lost 3 bases and 2 bases, there was a span of 20 bases. For the CDR3, the DNA is TGTGCCAGCAGCTCGCTCCCCGGGTCAGGCGAGAACTATGGCTACACCTTC. As protein: CASSSLPGSGENYGYTF.

This clonotype occurred a few times. The rearrangement links TRBV10-2 to TRBJ2-3; the D gene is possibly TRBD1 (6 bases). The V end was cut by 7 bases, the J end by 2 bases, with 16 bases between. Germline CDR1 is WSHSY and CDR2 is SAAADI. The CDR3 sequence is 15 residues long. The CDR3 DNA is TGCGCCAGCATCCGGCAGGGGCAAGACACAGATACGCAGTATTTT. Translation gives CASIRQGQDTDTQYF.

The chain recombines TRBV6-4 with TRBJ2-1; D may match TRBD1 or TRBD2 (6 bases each). The CDR3 spans 15 residues. Germline V CDR1 and CDR2: MRHNA, SNTAGT. V was shortened by 0 bases and J by 6 bases, with 12 bases between the two germline ends. The CDR3 nucleotides read TGTGCCAGCAGTGACTCGCCGGGGGCCGGCAATGAGCAGTTCTTC. Its translation: CASSDSPGAGNEQFF.

J is TRBJ2-7 and V is TRBV28, with 9 bases aligning to TRBD1. V lost 5 bases and J lost 6; bases outside the gene matches: 5. The CDR3 runs to 13 residues. Germline-derived CDR1 and CDR2 are MDHEN and SYDVKM. The CDR3 DNA sequence: TGTGCCAGCAGTCCGGGACAGGGAATCGAGCAGTACTTC. Translating gives CASSPGQGIEQYF.

As concerns this clonotype: Given a much more abundant clone one base away, this may be a read error. The CDR3 DNA reads as TGTGCCAGCAGCCTATTTCAGGGTAAATGGGTCTACGAGCCGTACTTC. It is translated as CASSLFQGKWVYEPYF. The genes are TRBV12-3 or TRBV12-4 and TRBJ2-7; a weak D match, TRBD1 (5 bases). The CDR3 is 16 amino acids.

This clonotype has a handful of counts. The rearrangement joins TRBV6-2 or TRBV6-3 to TRBJ1-5, with 7 bases lining up with TRBD1. The CDR3 has 16 residues. Germline CDR1 is MNHEY and CDR2 is SVGEGT. Unmatched junction bases numbered 12, after V lost 8 bases and J lost 2 bases. CDR3 region: CASRTWDSHRNQPQHF. The CDR3 nucleotides read TGTGCCAGCCGAACCTGGGACAGCCACCGCAATCAGCCCCAGCATTTT.

J is TRBJ2-3 and V is TRBV29-1; 7 nucleotides agree with TRBD1. Germline-derived CDR1 and CDR2 are SQVTM and ANQGSEA. The CDR3 runs to 13 residues. V shed 3 bases and J 5 bases; nucleotides not matched to a gene: 5. The CDR3 DNA reads TGCAGCGTTGACACAGGGGTGGGAGATACGCAGTATTTT. This gives the protein CSVDTGVGDTQYF.

This clonotype was counted between two and nine times. This likely comes from a read error, as the CDR3 has no conserved phenylalanine or tryptophan at its end. The rearrangement joins TRBV19 to TRBJ2-1; 14 bases agree with TRBD2. This CDR3 has 16 residues. The germline gives CDR1 LNHDA, CDR2 SQIVND (reference sequence). Trimming took 6 bases from V and 2 from J; bases not matched to a gene: 3. DNA of the CDR3: TGTGCCAGTAGGGGACTAGCGGGAGCCCCCTACAATGAGCAGTTCTTA. Residues: CASRGLAGAPYNEQFL.

The chain is built from TRBV5-4 and TRBJ2-1; 7 bases align to TRBD2. CDR1 SGHNT and CDR2 YYREEE come from the germline V gene (reference sequence). The CDR3 contains 14 residues. The ends lost 6 bases at V and 6 bases at J; junction bases unmatched: 9. CDR3 amino acids: CASNMREFSNEQFF. As DNA, the CDR3 is TGTGCCAGCAATATGCGGGAGTTTAGCAATGAGCAGTTCTTC.

The table lists this clonotype with many counts. The rearrangement uses TRBV5-5 and TRBJ2-3, with a possible D match to TRBD2 (5 bases). The length of the CDR3 is 15 residues. The V end was cut by 3 bases, the J end by 1 base, with 12 bases between. Germline CDR1 reads SGHKS; CDR2 reads YYEKEE (reference sequence). For the CDR3, the DNA is TGTGCCAGCAGCTACCGCATGCGGGGCACAGATACGCAGTATTTT. Residues: CASSYRMRGTDTQYF.

This rearrangement joins TRBV2 to TRBJ1-1; D remains unclear. Trimming removed 1 base at V and 4 bases at J, with 16 bases between. Germline values: CDR1 SNHLY, CDR2 FYNNEI. The CDR3 is 16 residues long. As DNA, the CDR3 is TGTGCCAGCAGTGAAGGTTCCTTCCGGCTGGGCACTGAAGCTTTCTTT. The encoded protein is CASSEGSFRLGTEAFF.